This T cell receptor (beta chain) was captured in a study of beta chain features in type 1 diabetes. Study-level results: There was a moderate but significant shortening of TCRB CDR3s in all four CD4+ subsets of Type 1 diabetes patients.

Sequenced material consisted of expressed TCRB transcripts (all of the isolated RNA was reverse transcribed). Sequencing was performed with immunoSEQ multiplex PCR; in TCRdb, only in-frame clones are kept and a portion is missing. The table has hundreds of thousands of clones, around an eighth seen once. In this sample, this clone turned up a few times. The antigen remains unidentified. The sample contains more than one DNA sequence encoding this CDR3. V was pared by 2 bases and J by 2 bases, with 3 bases of the junction left unmatched. The CDR3 contains 15 residues. Germline V gene sequence: CDR1 SGHRS, CDR2 YFSETQ.

The specimen was naive CD4+ T cells from blood. The J gene is TRBJ2-1, the V gene TRBV5-1, with 8 bases that match TRBD2. This sequence was found in a man between 18 and 35 years old with type 1 diabetes. The CDR3 protein is CASSLVAGPYNEQFF. DNA of the CDR3: TGCGCCAGCAGCTTAGTAGCGGGACCCTACAATGAGCAGTTCTTC.